This T cell receptor beta chain was recovered during a study of T cell changes during pregnancy in multiple sclerosis. Only in-frame clones appear in the TCRdb table, and some are missing; sequencing was by immunoSEQ multiplex PCR. The sample carries tens of thousands of clones, roughly 90% recorded once. V dropped 2 bases and J dropped 3; count of bases not matched to a gene: 4. The CDR3 is 15 residues long. CDR1 LNHNV and CDR2 YYDKDF come from the germline V gene (reference sequence). The TCR originated in a female donor in good health, enrolled as a control in a pregnancy study. The sequenced sample was peripheral blood, obtained in the first trimester of pregnancy. This rearrangement joins TRBV15 to TRBJ2-7; 10 bases agree with TRBD1. CDR3 sequence: CATSRLGTGDYEQYF. Written as DNA, the CDR3 is TGTGCCACCAGCAGATTGGGGACAGGGGACTACGAGCAGTACTTC.